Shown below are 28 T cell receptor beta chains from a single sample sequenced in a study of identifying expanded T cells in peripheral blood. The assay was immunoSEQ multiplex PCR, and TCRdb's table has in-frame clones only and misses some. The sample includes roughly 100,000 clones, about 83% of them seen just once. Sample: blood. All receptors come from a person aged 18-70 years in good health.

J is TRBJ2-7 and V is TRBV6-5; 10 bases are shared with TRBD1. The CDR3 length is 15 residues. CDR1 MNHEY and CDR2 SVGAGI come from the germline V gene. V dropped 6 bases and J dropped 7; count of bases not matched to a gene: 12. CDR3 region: CASSAGTGVFGEQYF. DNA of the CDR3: TGTGCCAGCAGCGCCGGGACAGGGGTATTCGGGGAGCAGTACTTC.

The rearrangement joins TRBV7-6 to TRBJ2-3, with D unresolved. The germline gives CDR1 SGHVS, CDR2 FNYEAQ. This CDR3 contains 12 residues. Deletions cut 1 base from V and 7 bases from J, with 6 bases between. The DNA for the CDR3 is TGTGCCAGCAGCTTAGACAGTTATACGCAGTATTTT. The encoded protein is CASSLDSYTQYF.

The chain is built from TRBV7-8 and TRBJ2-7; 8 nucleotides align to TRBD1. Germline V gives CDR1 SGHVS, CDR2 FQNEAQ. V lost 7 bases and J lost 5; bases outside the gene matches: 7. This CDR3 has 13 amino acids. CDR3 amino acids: CASTRQGSDEQYF. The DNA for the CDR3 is TGTGCCAGCACTCGACAGGGGTCCGACGAGCAGTACTTC.

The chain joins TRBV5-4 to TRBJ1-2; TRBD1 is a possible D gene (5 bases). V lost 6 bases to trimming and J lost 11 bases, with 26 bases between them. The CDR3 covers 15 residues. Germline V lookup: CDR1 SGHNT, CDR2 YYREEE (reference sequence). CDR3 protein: CASTLDRVFSGQYTF. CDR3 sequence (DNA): TGTGCCAGCACCCTCGATAGGGTTTTTTCAGGGCAATACACCTTC.

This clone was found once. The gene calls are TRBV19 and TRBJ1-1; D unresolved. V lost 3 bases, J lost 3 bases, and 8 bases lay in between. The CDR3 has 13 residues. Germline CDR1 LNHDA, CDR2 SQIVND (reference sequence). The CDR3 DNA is TGTGCCAGTAGTATGGGTAGGCACACTGAAGCTTTCTTT. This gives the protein CASSMGRHTEAFF.

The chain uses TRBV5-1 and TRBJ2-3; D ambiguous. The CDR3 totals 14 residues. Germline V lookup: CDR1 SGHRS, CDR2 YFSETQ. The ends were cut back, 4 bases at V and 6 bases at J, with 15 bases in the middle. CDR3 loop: CASSNRLGMDTQYF. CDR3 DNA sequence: TGCGCCAGCAGCAACAGACTGGGGATGGATACGCAGTATTTT.

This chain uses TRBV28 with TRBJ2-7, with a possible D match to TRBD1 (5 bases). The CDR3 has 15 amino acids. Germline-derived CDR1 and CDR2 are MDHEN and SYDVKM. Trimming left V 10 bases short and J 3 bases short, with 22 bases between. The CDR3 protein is CATEDLTQGNYEQYF. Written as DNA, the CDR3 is TGTGCCACCGAAGATTTAACCCAGGGAAACTACGAGCAGTACTTC.

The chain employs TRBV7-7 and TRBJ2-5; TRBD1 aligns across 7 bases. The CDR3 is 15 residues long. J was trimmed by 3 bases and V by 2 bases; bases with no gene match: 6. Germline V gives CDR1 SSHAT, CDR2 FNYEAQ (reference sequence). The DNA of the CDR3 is TGTGCCAGCAGCTTATTAGGGGGCGGAGAAGAGACCCAGTACTTC. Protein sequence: CASSLLGGGEETQYF.

CDR3 residues: CAWSQRGGLAGANVLTF. The CDR3 nucleotides are TGTGCCTGGTCTCAGCGGGGGGGCTTAGCTGGGGCCAACGTCCTGACTTTC. The chain employs TRBV30 and TRBJ2-6, with 10 bases fitting TRBD2. The CDR3 loop spans 17 amino acids. Germline values: CDR1 GTSNPN, CDR2 SVGIG (reference sequence). The J segment lost 2 bases and the V segment lost 5 bases, leaving 9 bases of the junction unmatched. The entire variable domain, with the rest obtained from reference TRBV30 and TRBJ2-6, is as follows: SQTIHQWPATLVQPVGSPLSLECTVEGTSNPNLYWYRQAAGRGLQLLFYSVGIGQISSEVPQNLSASRPQDRQFILSSKKLLLSDSGFYLCAWSQRGGLAGANVLTFGAGSRLTVL.

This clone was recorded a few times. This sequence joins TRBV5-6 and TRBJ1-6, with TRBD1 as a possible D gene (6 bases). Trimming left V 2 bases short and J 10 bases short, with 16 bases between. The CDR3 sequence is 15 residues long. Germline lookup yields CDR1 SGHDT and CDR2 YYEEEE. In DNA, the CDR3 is TGTGCCAGCAGCTTTGGAGGGGGGGCTTACTCACCCCTCCACTTT. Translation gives CASSFGGGAYSPLHF.

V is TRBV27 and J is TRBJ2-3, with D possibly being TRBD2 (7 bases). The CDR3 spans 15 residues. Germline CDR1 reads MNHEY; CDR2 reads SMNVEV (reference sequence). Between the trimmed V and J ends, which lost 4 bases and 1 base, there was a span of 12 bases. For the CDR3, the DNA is TGTGCCAGCAGTTGGGGGGGCGTGGGCACAGATACGCAGTATTTT. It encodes CASSWGGVGTDTQYF.

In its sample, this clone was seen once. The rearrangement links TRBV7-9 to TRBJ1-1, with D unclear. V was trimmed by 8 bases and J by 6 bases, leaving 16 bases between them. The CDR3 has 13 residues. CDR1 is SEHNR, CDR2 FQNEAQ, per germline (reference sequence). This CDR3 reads CASLNIIRPEAFF. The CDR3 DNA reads TGTGCCAGCTTGAACATAATAAGACCTGAAGCTTTCTTT.

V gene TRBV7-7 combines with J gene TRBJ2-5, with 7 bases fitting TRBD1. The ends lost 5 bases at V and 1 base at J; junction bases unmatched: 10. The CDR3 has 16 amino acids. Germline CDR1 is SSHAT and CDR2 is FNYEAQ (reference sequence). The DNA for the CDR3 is TGTGCCAGCAGCCTTGGAACAGGGGTAGGCCAAGAGACCCAGTACTTC. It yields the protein CASSLGTGVGQETQYF.

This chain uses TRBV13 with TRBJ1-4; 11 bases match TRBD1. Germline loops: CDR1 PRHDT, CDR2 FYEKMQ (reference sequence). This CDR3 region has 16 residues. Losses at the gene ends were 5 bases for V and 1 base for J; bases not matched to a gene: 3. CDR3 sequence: CASSVGQGVTNEKLFF. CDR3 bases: TGTGCCAGCAGCGTGGGACAGGGGGTAACTAATGAAAAACTGTTTTTT.

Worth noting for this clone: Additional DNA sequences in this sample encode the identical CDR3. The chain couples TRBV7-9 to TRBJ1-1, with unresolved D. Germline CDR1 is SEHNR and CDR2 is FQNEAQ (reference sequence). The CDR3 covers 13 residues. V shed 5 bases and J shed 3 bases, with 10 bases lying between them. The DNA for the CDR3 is TGTGCCAGCAGCCTCCGGGCCGACACTGAAGCTTTCTTT. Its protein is CASSLRADTEAFF.

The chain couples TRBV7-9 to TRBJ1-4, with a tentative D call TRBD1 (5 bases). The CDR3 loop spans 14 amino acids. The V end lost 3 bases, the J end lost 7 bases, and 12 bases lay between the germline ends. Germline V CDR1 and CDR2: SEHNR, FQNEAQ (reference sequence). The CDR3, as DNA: TGTGCCAGCAGCTTGGCAGGGAGGAGTGAAAAACTGTTTTTT. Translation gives CASSLAGRSEKLFF.

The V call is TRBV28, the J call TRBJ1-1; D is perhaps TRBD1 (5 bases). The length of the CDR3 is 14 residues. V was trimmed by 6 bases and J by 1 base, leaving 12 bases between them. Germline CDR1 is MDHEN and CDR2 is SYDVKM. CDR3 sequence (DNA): TGTGCCAGCAGAAGTCCCGGGACGAACACTGAAGCTTTCTTT. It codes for CASRSPGTNTEAFF. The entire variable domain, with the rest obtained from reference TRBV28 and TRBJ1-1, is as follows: DVKVTQSSRYLVKRTGEKVFLECVQDMDHENMFWYRQDPGLGLRLIYFSYDVKMKEKGDIPEGYSVSREKKERFSLILESASTNQTSMYLCASRSPGTNTEAFFGQGTRLTVV.

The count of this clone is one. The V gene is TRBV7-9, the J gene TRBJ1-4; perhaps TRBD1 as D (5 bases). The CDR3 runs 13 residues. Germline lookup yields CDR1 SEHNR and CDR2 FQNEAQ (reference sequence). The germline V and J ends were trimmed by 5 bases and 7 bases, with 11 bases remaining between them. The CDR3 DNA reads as TGTGCCAGCAGCCCAGGGAGTAGTGAAAAACTGTTTTTT. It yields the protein CASSPGSSEKLFF.

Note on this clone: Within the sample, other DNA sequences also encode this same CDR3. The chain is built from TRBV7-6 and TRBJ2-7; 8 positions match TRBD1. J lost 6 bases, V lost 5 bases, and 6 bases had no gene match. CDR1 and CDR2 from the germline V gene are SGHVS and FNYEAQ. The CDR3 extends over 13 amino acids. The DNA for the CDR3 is TGTGCCAGCAGCCCTCCGGGACAGGTCGAGCAGTACTTC. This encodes CASSPPGQVEQYF.

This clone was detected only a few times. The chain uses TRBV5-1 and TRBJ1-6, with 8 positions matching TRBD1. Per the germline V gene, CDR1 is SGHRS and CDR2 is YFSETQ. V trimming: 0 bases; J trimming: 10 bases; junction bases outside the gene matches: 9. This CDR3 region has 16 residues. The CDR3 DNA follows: TGCGCCAGCAGCTTGGCCGAGGGGACAGGTGAATCACCCCTCCACTTT. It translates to CASSLAEGTGESPLHF.

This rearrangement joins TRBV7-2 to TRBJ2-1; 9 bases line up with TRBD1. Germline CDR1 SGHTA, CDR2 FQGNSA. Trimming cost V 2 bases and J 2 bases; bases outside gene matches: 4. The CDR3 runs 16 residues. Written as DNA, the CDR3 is TGTGCCAGCAGCTTAAGTCGGACAGGGGCCTACAATGAGCAGTTCTTC. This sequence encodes CASSLSRTGAYNEQFF.

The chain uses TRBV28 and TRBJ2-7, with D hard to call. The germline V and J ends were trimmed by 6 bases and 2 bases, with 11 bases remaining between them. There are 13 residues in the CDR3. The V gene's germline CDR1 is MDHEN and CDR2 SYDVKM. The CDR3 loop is CASRPSATYEQYF. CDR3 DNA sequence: TGTGCCAGCAGACCCTCCGCGACCTACGAGCAGTACTTC.

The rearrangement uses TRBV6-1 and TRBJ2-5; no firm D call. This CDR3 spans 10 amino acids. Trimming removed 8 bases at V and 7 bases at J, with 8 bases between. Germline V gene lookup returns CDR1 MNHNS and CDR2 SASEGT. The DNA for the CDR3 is TGTGCCAGCGCCAGTCGGACCCAGTACTTC. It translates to CASASRTQYF.

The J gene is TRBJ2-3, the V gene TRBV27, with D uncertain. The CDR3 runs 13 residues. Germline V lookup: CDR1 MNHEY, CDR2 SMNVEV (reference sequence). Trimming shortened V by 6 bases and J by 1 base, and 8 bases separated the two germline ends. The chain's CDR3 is CASSPTGTDTQYF. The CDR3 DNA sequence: TGTGCCAGCAGCCCCACTGGCACAGATACGCAGTATTTT.

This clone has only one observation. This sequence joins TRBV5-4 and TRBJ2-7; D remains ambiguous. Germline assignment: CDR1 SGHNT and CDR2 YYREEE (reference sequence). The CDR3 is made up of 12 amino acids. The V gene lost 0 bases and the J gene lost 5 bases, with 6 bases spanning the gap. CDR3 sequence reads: CASSLGLDEQYF. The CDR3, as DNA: TGTGCCAGCAGCTTGGGCCTGGACGAGCAGTACTTC.

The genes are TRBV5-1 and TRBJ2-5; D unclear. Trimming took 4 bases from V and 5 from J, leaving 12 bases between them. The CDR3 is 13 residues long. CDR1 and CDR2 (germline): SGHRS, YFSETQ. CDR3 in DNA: TGCGCCAGCAGCACCGCAGGTTGGGAGACCCAGTACTTC. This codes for CASSTAGWETQYF. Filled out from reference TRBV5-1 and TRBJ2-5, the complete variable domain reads KAGVTQTPRYLIKTRGQQVTLSCSPISGHRSVSWYQQTPGQGLQFLFEYFSETQRNKGNFPGRFSGRQFSNSRSEMNVSTLELGDSALYLCASSTAGWETQYFGPGTRLLVL.

Here the CDR3 reads CASSLVQGTDTQYF. CDR3 bases: TGTGCCAGCAGCTTGGTTCAGGGTACAGATACGCAGTATTTT. The chain couples TRBV5-4 to TRBJ2-3; weak D call: TRBD1 (5 bases). CDR3 length: 14 amino acids. Between the trimmed V and J ends, which lost 0 bases and 3 bases, there was a span of 8 bases. Per the germline V gene, CDR1 is SGHNT and CDR2 is YYREEE (reference sequence).

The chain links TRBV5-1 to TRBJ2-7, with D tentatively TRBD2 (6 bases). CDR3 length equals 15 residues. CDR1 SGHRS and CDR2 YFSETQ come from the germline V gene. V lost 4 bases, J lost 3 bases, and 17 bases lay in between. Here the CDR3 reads CASSPSGAEGYEQYF. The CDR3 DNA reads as TGCGCCAGCAGCCCGAGCGGAGCGGAGGGCTACGAGCAGTACTTC.